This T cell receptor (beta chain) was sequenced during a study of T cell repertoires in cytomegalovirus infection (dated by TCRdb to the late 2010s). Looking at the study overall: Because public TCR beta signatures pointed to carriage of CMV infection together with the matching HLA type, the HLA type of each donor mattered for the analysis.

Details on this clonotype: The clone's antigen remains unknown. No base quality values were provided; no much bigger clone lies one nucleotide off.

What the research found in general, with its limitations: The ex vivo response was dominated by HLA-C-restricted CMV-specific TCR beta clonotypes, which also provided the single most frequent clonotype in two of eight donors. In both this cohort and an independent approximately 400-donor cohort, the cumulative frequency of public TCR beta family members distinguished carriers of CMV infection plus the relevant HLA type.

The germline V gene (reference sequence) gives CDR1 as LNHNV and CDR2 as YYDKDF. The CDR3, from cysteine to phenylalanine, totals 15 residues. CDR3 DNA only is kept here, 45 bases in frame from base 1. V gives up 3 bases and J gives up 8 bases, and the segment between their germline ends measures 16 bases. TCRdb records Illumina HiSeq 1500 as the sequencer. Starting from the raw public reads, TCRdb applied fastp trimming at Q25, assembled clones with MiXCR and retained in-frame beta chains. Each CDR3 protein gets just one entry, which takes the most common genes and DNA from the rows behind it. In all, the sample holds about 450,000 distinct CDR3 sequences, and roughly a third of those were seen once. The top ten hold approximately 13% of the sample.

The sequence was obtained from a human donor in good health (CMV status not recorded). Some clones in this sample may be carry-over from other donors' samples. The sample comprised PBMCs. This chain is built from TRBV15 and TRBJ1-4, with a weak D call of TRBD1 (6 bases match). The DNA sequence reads TGTGCCACCAGCAGGAGGGCAGGGGAGGGCGAAAAACTGTTTTTT. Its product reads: CATSRRAGEGEKLFF.